A selection of T cell receptor beta chains follows, all from one sample in a study of blood T cell repertoires in COVID-19. Sequencing was performed with immunoSEQ multiplex PCR; in TCRdb, only in-frame clones are kept and a portion is missing. The sample consists of 300,000 or so clones, approximately 90% of them appearing once. The sequencing input was PBMCs or T cells enriched from blood (not recorded which). The receptors come from a woman under 30 who had recovered from COVID-19. CDR3s include the opening cysteine and the closing phenylalanine or tryptophan.

v_call: TRBV2
cdr3_aa: CASRVLAPNEQFF

v_call: TRBV6-5
cdr3_aa: CASRAQGKNTEAFF

v_call: TRBV30
cdr3_aa: CAWSVQLGTGGEKLFF

v_call: TRBV11-2
cdr3_aa: CASSLDRTEAFF

v_call: TRBV7-9
cdr3_aa: CASSLTGMRSTGELFF

v_call: TRBV27
cdr3_aa: CASSWDQGARRGSPLHF

v_call: TRBV30
cdr3_aa: CAWETPSSYEQYF

v_call: TRBV10-1
cdr3_aa: CASRYTGAPYEQYF

v_call: TRBV24-1
cdr3_aa: CATSDSTAGLNQPQHF

v_call: TRBV10-3
cdr3_aa: CAISESTDRAKILDNTEAFF

v_call: TRBV3-1/TRBV3-2
cdr3_aa: CASSQERTGTGNTIYF

v_call: TRBV6-5
cdr3_aa: CASGGGWAGNQPQHF

v_call: TRBV5-1
cdr3_aa: CASSGGQPGTEAFF

v_call: TRBV10-3
cdr3_aa: CAITGERSGNTIYF

v_call: TRBV19
cdr3_aa: CASSRAAGNYGYTF

v_call: TRBV19
cdr3_aa: CASSVDRGGTEAFF

v_call: TRBV10-3
cdr3_aa: CAISESGGGYNEQFF

v_call: TRBV10-1
cdr3_aa: CASSEIGGRGTDTQYF

v_call: TRBV18
cdr3_aa: CASSPAGETGELFF

v_call: TRBV11-2
cdr3_aa: CASSFNRNTEAFF

v_call: TRBV13
cdr3_aa: CASSLGAGYEQYF

v_call: TRBV10-1
cdr3_aa: CASSMSGYNEQFF

v_call: TRBV7-8
cdr3_aa: CASSPPETGTANYGYTF

v_call: TRBV29-1
cdr3_aa: CSVTTGGGNYGYTF

v_call: TRBV11-3
cdr3_aa: CASSSPRLCGGNKHTDTQYF

v_call: TRBV4-1
cdr3_aa: CASSQDIRRRDSPLHF

v_call: TRBV15
cdr3_aa: CATSREGTSGADTQYF

v_call: TRBV12-3/TRBV12-4
cdr3_aa: CASSFTGSTEAFF

v_call: TRBV7-9
cdr3_aa: CASSFQGTGVSPLHF

v_call: TRBV5-1
cdr3_aa: CASSFRTGTGFRAKNIQYF

v_call: TRBV28
cdr3_aa: CASSEQGAEYYGYTF

v_call: TRBV9
cdr3_aa: CASSARRDYNEQFF

v_call: TRBV4-1
cdr3_aa: CASSPRDRPYEQYF

v_call: TRBV6-5
cdr3_aa: CASSFQGDSSYEQYF

v_call: TRBV9
cdr3_aa: CASRWTGGEETQYF

v_call: TRBV2
cdr3_aa: CASFGTGGYSGYTF

v_call: TRBV6-1
cdr3_aa: CASIEGQGDNSYEQYF

v_call: TRBV11-2
cdr3_aa: CASSLDSGLRAFF

v_call: TRBV5-5
cdr3_aa: CASSLGAASTDTQYF

v_call: TRBV7-9
cdr3_aa: CASSFLRTGGAPRFGYTF

v_call: TRBV5-1
cdr3_aa: CASSLAGSPTDTQYF

v_call: TRBV28
cdr3_aa: CASSLTGGINQPQHF

v_call: TRBV2
cdr3_aa: CASSRDRVGETQYF

v_call: TRBV30
cdr3_aa: CAWSRGLAADTQYF

v_call: TRBV10-3
cdr3_aa: CAIRTGTGVNQPQHF

v_call: TRBV30
cdr3_aa: CAWSVRSGRGSPLHF

v_call: TRBV6-2/TRBV6-3
cdr3_aa: CASSYPGLRYNEQFF

v_call: TRBV12-5
cdr3_aa: CASASGQGEVGYGYTF

v_call: TRBV6-5
cdr3_aa: CATLDSTIQYF

v_call: TRBV3-1/TRBV3-2
cdr3_aa: CASTQSGVGSPLHF

v_call: TRBV6-5
cdr3_aa: CASRTSGSSGELFF

v_call: TRBV10-3
cdr3_aa: CAINNDRENTEAFF

v_call: TRBV9
cdr3_aa: CASSPRRDTPGSDTEAFF

v_call: TRBV29-1
cdr3_aa: CSVEGREGFTDTQYF